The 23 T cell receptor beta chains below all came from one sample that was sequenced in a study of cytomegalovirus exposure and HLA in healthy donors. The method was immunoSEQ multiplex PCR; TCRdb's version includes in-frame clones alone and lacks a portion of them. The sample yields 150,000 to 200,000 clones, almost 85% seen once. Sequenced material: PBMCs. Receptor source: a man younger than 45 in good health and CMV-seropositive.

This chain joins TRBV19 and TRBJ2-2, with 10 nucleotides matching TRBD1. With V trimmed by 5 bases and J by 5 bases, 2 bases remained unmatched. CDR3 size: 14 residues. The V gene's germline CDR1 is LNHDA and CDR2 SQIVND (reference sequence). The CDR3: CASSGTGVTGELFF. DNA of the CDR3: TGTGCCAGTAGTGGGACAGGGGTGACCGGGGAGCTGTTTTTT.

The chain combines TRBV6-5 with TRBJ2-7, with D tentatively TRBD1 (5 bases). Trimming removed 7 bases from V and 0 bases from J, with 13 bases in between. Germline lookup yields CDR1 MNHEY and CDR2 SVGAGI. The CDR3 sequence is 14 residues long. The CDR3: CASKRDRTSYEQYF. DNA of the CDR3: TGTGCCAGCAAACGTGACAGAACCTCCTACGAGCAGTACTTC.

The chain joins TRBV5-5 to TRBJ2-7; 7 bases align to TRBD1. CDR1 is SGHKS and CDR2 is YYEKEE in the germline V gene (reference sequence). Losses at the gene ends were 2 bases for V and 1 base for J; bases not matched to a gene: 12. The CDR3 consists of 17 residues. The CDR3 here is CASSLSLGPGGSYEQYF. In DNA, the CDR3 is TGTGCCAGCAGCTTATCATTAGGACCAGGGGGTTCCTACGAGCAGTACTTC.

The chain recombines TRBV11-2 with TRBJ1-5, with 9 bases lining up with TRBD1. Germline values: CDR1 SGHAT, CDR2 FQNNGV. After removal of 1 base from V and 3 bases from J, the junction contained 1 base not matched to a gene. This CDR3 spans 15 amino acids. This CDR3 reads CASSLGTGDNQPQHF. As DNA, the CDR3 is TGTGCCAGCAGCTTAGGGACAGGGGACAATCAGCCCCAGCATTTT.

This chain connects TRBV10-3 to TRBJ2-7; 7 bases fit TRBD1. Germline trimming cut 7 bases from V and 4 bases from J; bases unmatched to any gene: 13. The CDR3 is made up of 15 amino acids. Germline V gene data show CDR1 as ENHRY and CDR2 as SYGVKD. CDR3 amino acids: CAITDATGPGYEQYF. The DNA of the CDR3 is TGTGCCATCACCGACGCGACAGGGCCAGGGTACGAGCAGTACTTC.

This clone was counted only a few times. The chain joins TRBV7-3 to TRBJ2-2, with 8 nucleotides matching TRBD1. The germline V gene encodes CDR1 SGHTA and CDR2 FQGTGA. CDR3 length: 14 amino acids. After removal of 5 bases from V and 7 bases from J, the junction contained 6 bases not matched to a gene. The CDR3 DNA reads TGTGCCAGCAGCCCGGGACAGGATGTCGGGGAGCTGTTTTTT. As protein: CASSPGQDVGELFF.

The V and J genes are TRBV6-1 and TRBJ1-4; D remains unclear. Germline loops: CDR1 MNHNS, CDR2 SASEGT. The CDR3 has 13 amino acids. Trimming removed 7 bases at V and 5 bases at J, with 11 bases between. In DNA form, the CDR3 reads TGTGCCAGCATTCTGACTAGAAATGAAAAACTGTTTTTT. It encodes CASILTRNEKLFF.

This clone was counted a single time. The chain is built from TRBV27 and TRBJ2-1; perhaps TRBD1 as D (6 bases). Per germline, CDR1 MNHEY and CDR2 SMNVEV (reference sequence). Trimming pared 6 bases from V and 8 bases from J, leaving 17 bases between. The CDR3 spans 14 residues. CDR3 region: CASSRAARGYEQFF. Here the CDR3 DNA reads TGTGCCAGCAGCCGAGCTGCCAGGGGCTATGAGCAGTTCTTC.

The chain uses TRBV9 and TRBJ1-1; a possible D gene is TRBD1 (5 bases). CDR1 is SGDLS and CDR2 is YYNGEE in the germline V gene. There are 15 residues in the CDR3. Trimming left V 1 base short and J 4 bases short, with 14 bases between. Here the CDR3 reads CASSVTRERGTEAFF. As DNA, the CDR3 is TGTGCCAGCAGCGTAACAAGGGAAAGGGGCACTGAAGCTTTCTTT.

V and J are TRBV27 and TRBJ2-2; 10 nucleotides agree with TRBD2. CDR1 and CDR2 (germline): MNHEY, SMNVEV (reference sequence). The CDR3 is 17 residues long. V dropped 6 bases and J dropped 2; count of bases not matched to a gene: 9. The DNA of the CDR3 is TGTGCCAGCAGCCGAAATGGACTAGCGGCCAACACCGGGGAGCTGTTTTTT. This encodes CASSRNGLAANTGELFF.

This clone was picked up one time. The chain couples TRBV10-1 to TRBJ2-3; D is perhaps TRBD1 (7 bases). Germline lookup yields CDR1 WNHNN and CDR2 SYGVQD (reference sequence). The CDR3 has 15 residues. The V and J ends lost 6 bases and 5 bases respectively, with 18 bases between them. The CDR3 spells CASSEGQGEVDTQYF. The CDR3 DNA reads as TGCGCCAGCAGCGAGGGGCAGGGGGAGGTAGATACGCAGTATTTT.

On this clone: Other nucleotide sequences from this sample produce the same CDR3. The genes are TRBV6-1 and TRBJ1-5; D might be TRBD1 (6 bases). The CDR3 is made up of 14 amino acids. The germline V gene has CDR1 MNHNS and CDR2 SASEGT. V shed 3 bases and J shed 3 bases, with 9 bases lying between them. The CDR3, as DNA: TGTGCCAGCAGTGACAGGGGAAACAATCAGCCCCAGCATTTT. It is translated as CASSDRGNNQPQHF.

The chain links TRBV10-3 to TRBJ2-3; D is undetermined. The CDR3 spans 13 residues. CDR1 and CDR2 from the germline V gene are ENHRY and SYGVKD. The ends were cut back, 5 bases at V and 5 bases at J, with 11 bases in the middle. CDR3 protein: CAISPTPGDTQYF. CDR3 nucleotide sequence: TGTGCCATCAGTCCTACTCCCGGAGATACGCAGTATTTT.

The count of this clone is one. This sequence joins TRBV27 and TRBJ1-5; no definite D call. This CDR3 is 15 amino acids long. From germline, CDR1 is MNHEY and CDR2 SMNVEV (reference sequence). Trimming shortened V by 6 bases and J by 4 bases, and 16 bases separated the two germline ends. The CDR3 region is CASSSLRGKNQPQHF. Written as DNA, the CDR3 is TGTGCCAGCAGCTCCCTCCGGGGAAAGAATCAGCCCCAGCATTTT.

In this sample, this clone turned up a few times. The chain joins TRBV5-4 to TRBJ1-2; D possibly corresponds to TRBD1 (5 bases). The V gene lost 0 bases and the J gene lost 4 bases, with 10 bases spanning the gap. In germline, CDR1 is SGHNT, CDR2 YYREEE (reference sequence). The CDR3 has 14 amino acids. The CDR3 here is CASSLVEGAYGYTF. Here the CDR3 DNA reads TGTGCCAGCAGCTTGGTAGAAGGGGCCTATGGCTACACCTTC.

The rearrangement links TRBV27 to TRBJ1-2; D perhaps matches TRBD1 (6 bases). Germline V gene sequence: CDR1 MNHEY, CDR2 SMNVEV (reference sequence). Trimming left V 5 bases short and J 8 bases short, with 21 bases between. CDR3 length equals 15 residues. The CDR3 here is CASSPGQSGSGGYTF. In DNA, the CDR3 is TGTGCCAGCAGTCCCGGACAGAGTGGTTCAGGCGGCTACACCTTC.

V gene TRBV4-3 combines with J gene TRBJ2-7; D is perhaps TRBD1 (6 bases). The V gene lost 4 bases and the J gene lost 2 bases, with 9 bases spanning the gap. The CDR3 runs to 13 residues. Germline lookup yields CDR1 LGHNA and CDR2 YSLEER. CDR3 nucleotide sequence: TGCGCCAGCAGCCCCCGGACAGCCTACGAGCAGTACTTC. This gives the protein CASSPRTAYEQYF.

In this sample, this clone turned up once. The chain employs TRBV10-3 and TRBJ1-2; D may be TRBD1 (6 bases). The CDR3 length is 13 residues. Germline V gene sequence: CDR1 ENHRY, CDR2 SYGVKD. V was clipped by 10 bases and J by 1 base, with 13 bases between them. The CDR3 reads CATHRDVNYGYTF. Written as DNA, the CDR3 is TGTGCCACCCACAGGGACGTTAACTATGGCTACACCTTC.

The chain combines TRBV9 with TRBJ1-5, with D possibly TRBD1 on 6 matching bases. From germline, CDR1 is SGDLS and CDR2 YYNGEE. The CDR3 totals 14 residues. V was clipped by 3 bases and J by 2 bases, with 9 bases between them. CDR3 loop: CASSGGGGNQPQHF. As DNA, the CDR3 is TGTGCCAGCAGCGGAGGGGGAGGCAATCAGCCCCAGCATTTT.

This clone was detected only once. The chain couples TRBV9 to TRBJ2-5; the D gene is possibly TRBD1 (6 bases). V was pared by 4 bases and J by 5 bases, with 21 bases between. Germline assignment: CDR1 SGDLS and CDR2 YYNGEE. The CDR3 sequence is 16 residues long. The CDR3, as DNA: TGTGCCAGCAGCCCCCAAGCTCTAGGGGGACGGGAGACCCAGTACTTC. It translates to CASSPQALGGRETQYF.

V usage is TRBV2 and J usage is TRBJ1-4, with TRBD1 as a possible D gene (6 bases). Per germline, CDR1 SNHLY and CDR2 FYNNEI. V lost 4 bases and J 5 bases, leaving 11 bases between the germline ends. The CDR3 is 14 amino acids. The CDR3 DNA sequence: TGTGCCAGCAGTGGGACAGCCACAAATGAAAAACTGTTTTTT. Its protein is CASSGTATNEKLFF.

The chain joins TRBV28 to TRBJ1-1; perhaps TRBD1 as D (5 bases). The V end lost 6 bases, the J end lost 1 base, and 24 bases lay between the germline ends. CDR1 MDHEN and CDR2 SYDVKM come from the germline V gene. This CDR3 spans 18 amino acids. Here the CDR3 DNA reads TGTGCCAGCAGCCTAAACCGCCGAGACAGAAGTTGGAACACTGAAGCTTTCTTT. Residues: CASSLNRRDRSWNTEAFF.

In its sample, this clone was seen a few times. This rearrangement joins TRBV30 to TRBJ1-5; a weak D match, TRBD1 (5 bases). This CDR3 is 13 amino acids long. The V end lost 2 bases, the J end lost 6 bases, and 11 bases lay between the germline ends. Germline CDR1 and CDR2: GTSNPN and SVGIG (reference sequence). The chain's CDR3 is CAWSRQGTQPQHF. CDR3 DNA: TGTGCCTGGAGTAGGCAGGGAACTCAGCCCCAGCATTTT.